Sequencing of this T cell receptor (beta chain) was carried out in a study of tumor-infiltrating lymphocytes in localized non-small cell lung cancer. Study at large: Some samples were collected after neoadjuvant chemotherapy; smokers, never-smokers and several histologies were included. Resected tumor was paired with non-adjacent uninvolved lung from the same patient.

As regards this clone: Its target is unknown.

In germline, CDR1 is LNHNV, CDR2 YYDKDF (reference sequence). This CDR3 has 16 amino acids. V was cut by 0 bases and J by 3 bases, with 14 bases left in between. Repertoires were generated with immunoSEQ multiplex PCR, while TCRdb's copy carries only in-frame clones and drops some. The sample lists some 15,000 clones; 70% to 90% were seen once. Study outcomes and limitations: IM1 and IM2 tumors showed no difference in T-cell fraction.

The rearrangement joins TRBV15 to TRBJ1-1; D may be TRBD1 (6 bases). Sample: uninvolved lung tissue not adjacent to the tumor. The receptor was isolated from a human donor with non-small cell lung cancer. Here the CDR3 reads CATSRDRGAGDTEAFF. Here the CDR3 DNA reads TGTGCCACCAGCAGAGATCGGGGGGCGGGGGACACTGAAGCTTTCTTT.